This T cell receptor beta chain was obtained from a study of blood T cell repertoires in COVID-19 (dated by TCRdb to 2019 to 2021). About the study as a whole: Collaborator samples came from the United States, Italy and Spain and covered acute and convalescent phases of COVID-19. The samples were drawn from two sources: the first 160 participants of the ongoing ImmuneRACE study, and some 1,300 subjects contributed by 6 global collaborators. The material from the prospective study consisted of cDNA or gDNA derived from T cells, B-cell-depleted T cells, or PBMCs. Subjects who had been exposed to COVID-19, were actively infected with it, or had recovered from it provided the deeply sampled blood TCRbeta repertoires that made up the dataset. The repertoires were made available in a free public database intended to serve as a resource for research on the immune response to SARS-CoV-2. HLA class I and class II types, where available, came from metadata supplied by the sample provider rather than from assay-based typing. A de-identified subject ID, COVID-19 status, age in years and sex were almost always included in the sample metadata. Study-wide conclusions, independent of this receptor: How much clinical and demographic metadata was included differed by source and by participant, and the metadata was provided uncurated.

TCRbeta CDR3 regions were amplified from genomic DNA by means of the immunoSEQ Assay, a bias-controlled multiplex PCR. Per the original workflow: Nucleated cell counts per sample were estimated from amplification of reference gene primers within the assay. To quantify the absolute abundance of each unique TCRbeta CDR3 rearrangement, sequence reads were collapsed and filtered. Productive Simpson clonality was computed per sample as the square root of Simpson's diversity index over productive rearrangements. TCRdb carries this immuneACCESS record with in-frame sequences only. Its versions omit some clonotypes, under half of them owing to an unresolved V gene in the studies checked, with the rest unexplained. From that table come the V and J calls and clone size; the DNA was used to work out D and trimming. For this sample there are about 260,000 clones; almost 85% appear just once. About 2% of the sample is held by the ten biggest clonotypes.

On this clone itself: The clone's antigen remains unknown. No base quality information exists; no much larger clone differs at one position.

Each collaborating institution followed its own protocols to collect whole blood in K2EDTA tubes. For TCRbeta analysis, collaborators shipped samples as frozen whole blood, isolated PBMCs, or DNA extracted from either of those sample types. From its cysteine to its phenylalanine, the CDR3 spans 15 amino acids. The entry retains the CDR3 DNA only, 45 bases that are in frame from base 1. Trimming takes 2 bases from V and 4 bases from J, and the germline ends sit 14 bases apart. CDR1 and CDR2, looked up from the germline V gene (reference sequence), are LNHNV and YYDKDF. The sequence joins TRBV15 to TRBJ1-2; a tentative D call is TRBD1 (5 bases match). The sample was peripheral blood. This sequence was found in a woman of 80 years or more with acute or convalescent COVID-19. The CDR3 has the sequence CATSRSRGVIYGYTF. At the DNA level, the sequence is TGTGCCACCAGCAGATCCCGGGGGGTCATCTATGGCTACACCTTC.